Presented here are 16 T cell receptor beta chains from one specimen sequenced in a study of chemoradiotherapy in HPV16-positive cancers. Produced via immunoSEQ multiplex PCR; TCRdb's table is partial and in-frame only. The repertoire holds tens of thousands of clones, with approximately 90% as singletons. The sequences come from blood, collected from a patient who underwent chemoradiotherapy. The receptors shown here come from a human donor with HPV-associated anogenital cancer.

This clone has just one count. The genes are TRBV7-8 and TRBJ1-2; D is possibly TRBD1 (5 bases). Trimming pared 0 bases from V and 6 bases from J, leaving 14 bases between. CDR1 is SGHVS and CDR2 is FQNEAQ in the germline V gene. This CDR3 has 15 amino acids. DNA for the CDR3: TGTGCCAGCAGCTTAGCGATCGGGCAGGGTAATGGCTACACCTTC. Translation gives CASSLAIGQGNGYTF.

The gene calls are TRBV5-4 and TRBJ2-5, with TRBD1 matching over 7 bases. CDR1 and CDR2 from the germline V gene are SGHNT and YYREEE (reference sequence). Germline trimming cut 0 bases from V and 3 bases from J; bases unmatched to any gene: 5. The CDR3 loop spans 15 amino acids. CDR3 DNA sequence: TGTGCCAGCAGCTTGGAGGGGGACAGAAAAGAGACCCAGTACTTC. It translates to CASSLEGDRKETQYF.

The V call is TRBV30, the J call TRBJ1-1, with D uncertain. Deletions cut 4 bases from V and 10 bases from J, with 16 bases between. The CDR3 runs 12 residues. The germline V gene has CDR1 GTSNPN and CDR2 SVGIG (reference sequence). The CDR3 coding sequence is TGTGCCTGGAAGGTTGGACGGGCGGGAGCTTTCTTT. It encodes CAWKVGRAGAFF.

The V and J genes are TRBV25-1 and TRBJ1-1; D unclear. Germline loops: CDR1 MGHDK, CDR2 SYGVNS. The CDR3 covers 11 residues. V dropped 6 bases and J dropped 8 bases, with 10 bases sitting between them. Here the CDR3 DNA reads TGTGCCAGCAGCCGGGTTGGAGAAGCTTTCTTT. This gives the protein CASSRVGEAFF.

The V and J genes are TRBV9 and TRBJ2-3, with TRBD1 as a possible D gene (5 bases). The V and J ends lost 0 bases and 4 bases respectively, with 9 bases between them. This CDR3 is 14 amino acids long. CDR1 and CDR2 (germline): SGDLS, YYNGEE. CDR3 DNA: TGTGCCAGCAGCGTAGGACAGAGGTCAGATACGCAGTATTTT. It is translated as CASSVGQRSDTQYF. Complete variable domain (other parts from reference TRBV9 and TRBJ2-3): DSGVTQTPKHLITATGQRVTLRCSPRSGDLSVYWYQQSLDQGLQFLIQYYNGEERAKGNILERFSAQQFPDLHSELNLSSLELGDSALYFCASSVGQRSDTQYFGPGTRLTVL.

The chain uses TRBV2 and TRBJ2-7, with D perhaps TRBD2 (5 bases). Germline V CDR1 and CDR2: SNHLY, FYNNEI. Trimming pared 5 bases from V and 4 bases from J, leaving 9 bases between. The CDR3 runs 12 residues. The CDR3 bases are TGTGCCAGCAGTCTAGCCACGTACGAGCAGTACTTC. Translated: CASSLATYEQYF. Together with reference TRBV2 and TRBJ2-7, the CDR3 gives the full variable domain: EPEVTQTPSHQVTQMGQEVILRCVPISNHLYFYWYRQILGQKVEFLVSFYNNEISEKSEIFDDQFSVERPDGSNFTLKIRSTKLEDSAMYFCASSLATYEQYFGPGTRLTVT.

V gene TRBV11-3 combines with J gene TRBJ2-5, with 8 bases identical to TRBD1. The germline V gene encodes CDR1 SGHNT and CDR2 YENEEA. The CDR3 totals 15 residues. Trimming at V came to 1 base and at J to 5 bases, leaving 6 bases not matched to a gene. The CDR3 region is CASSLAAGGAETQYF. The CDR3 DNA reads as TGTGCCAGCAGCTTAGCCGCAGGGGGCGCGGAGACCCAGTACTTC.

This sequence joins TRBV7-2 and TRBJ2-3; 9 positions match TRBD1. In germline, CDR1 is SGHTA, CDR2 FQGNSA. V was clipped by 1 base and J by 3 bases; unmatched bases: 8. The CDR3 sequence is 17 residues long. This chain's CDR3 is CASSLDGGTGITDTQYF. CDR3 nucleotide sequence: TGTGCCAGCAGCTTAGACGGAGGGACAGGGATAACAGATACGCAGTATTTT.

The V and J genes are TRBV11-3 and TRBJ1-1; TRBD1 aligns across 9 bases. The CDR3 totals 16 residues. Germline V gene data show CDR1 as SGHNT and CDR2 as YENEEA. The V gene end was trimmed by 2 bases and the J gene end by 5 bases; junction bases not matched to a gene: 9. The CDR3 nucleotides are TGTGCCAGCAGCTTATCGCCGGGACAGGGTGATACTGAAGCTTTCTTT. Translating it yields CASSLSPGQGDTEAFF.

This clone is a singleton in its sample. The rearrangement uses TRBV7-6 and TRBJ2-5; D not certain. V dropped 4 bases and J dropped 5 bases, with 11 bases sitting between them. Germline V lookup: CDR1 SGHVS, CDR2 FNYEAQ. This CDR3 comprises 13 residues. The CDR3 DNA reads as TGTGCCAGCAGCTCCTCCGAATTGGAGACCCAGTACTTC. This codes for CASSSSELETQYF.

This clone was seen more than once but under ten times. The chain employs TRBV7-2 and TRBJ2-7; D gene unclear. V was shortened by 2 bases and J by 5 bases, with 7 bases between the two germline ends. The CDR3 runs to 12 residues. The germline gives CDR1 SGHTA, CDR2 FQGNSA. In DNA form, the CDR3 reads TGTGCCAGCAGCTTAACGGGCCACGAGCAGTACTTC. Translating gives CASSLTGHEQYF.

The chain recombines TRBV4-3 with TRBJ2-1; 7 bases map to TRBD2. CDR1 LGHNA and CDR2 YSLEER come from the germline V gene. CDR3 size: 20 residues. With 6 bases clipped from V and 1 base from J, the junction kept 21 bases outside the gene matches. The CDR3 DNA follows: TGCGCCAGCAGTCAGAATGGTGCGGGAGCGGGTGTGGGTTCCTACAATGAGCAGTTCTTC. It translates to CASSQNGAGAGVGSYNEQFF.

V gene TRBV7-2 combines with J gene TRBJ1-4; no definite D call. The germline V and J ends were trimmed by 5 bases and 5 bases, with 12 bases remaining between them. Germline V gene data show CDR1 as SGHTA and CDR2 as FQGNSA. There are 14 residues in the CDR3. The CDR3 spells CASSPAVINEKLFF. The CDR3 bases are TGTGCCAGCAGCCCAGCGGTGATAAATGAAAAACTGTTTTTT.

In DNA form, the CDR3 reads TGTGCCAGCAGTGATCGGGGAAACTATGGCTACACCTTC. Encoded protein: CASSDRGNYGYTF. The chain combines TRBV2 with TRBJ1-2; D gene ambiguous. The CDR3 is 13 residues long. The V gene's germline CDR1 is SNHLY and CDR2 FYNNEI. Trimming left V 3 bases short and J 2 bases short, with 7 bases between.

CDR3 coding DNA: TGTGCCAGCATTCCGGGACTAGCGGGGGAAAGCTCCTACGAGCAGTACTTC. This sequence encodes CASIPGLAGESSYEQYF. The genes are TRBV2 and TRBJ2-5; TRBD2 aligns across 14 bases. TRBJ2-7 explains the end of the DNA better; the J call may be wrong. The CDR3 consists of 17 residues. CDR1 is SNHLY, CDR2 FYNNEI, per germline.

This clone occurred once. This chain links TRBV10-3 with TRBJ1-1; D uncertain. Trimming pared 6 bases from V and 2 bases from J, leaving 19 bases between. CDR3 length: 16 amino acids. The germline CDR1 and CDR2 sequences are ENHRY and SYGVKD. The CDR3 sequence is CAIRTTADRQNTEAFF. The CDR3 coding sequence is TGTGCCATCAGGACCACAGCAGACCGCCAAAACACTGAAGCTTTCTTT.